The next 3 T cell receptor beta chains were all read from a single sample in a study of OX40 agonist ivuxolimab in advanced cancers. Produced via immunoSEQ multiplex PCR; TCRdb's table is partial and in-frame only. The sample contains 65,000 to 85,000 clones, approximately 90% of which appear only once. The sequences come from CD4+ or CD8+ T cells sorted from blood, collected in a trial of the OX40 agonist ivuxolimab. These receptor sequences come from an adult with an advanced solid tumor such as melanoma, head and neck, liver or kidney cancer.

The chain links TRBV19 to TRBJ1-1, with a possible D match to TRBD1 (5 bases). Germline CDR1 LNHDA, CDR2 SQIVND (reference sequence). V lost 4 bases, J lost 0 bases, and 9 bases lay in between. This CDR3 is 14 amino acids long. CDR3 in DNA: TGTGCCAGTAGTACCGGGGGGGTGAACACTGAAGCTTTCTTT. This translates into CASSTGGVNTEAFF.

The gene calls are TRBV7-2 and TRBJ1-3; no clear D gene. The CDR3 loop spans 12 amino acids. From germline, CDR1 is SGHTA and CDR2 FQGNSA. With 3 bases removed from V and 2 bases from J, the gap between germline ends came to 2 bases. DNA for the CDR3: TGTGCCAGCAGCTTTCCTGGAAACACCATATATTTT. Protein sequence: CASSFPGNTIYF.

The genes are TRBV6-1 and TRBJ2-2, with TRBD2 matching over 11 bases. Germline V gene lookup returns CDR1 MNHNS and CDR2 SASEGT. The CDR3 contains 15 residues. The J segment lost 1 base and the V segment lost 7 bases, leaving 2 bases of the junction unmatched. For the CDR3, the DNA is TGTGCCAGCATTGGACTAGCGGGGAACACCGGGGAGCTGTTTTTT. It codes for CASIGLAGNTGELFF.